The T cell receptor beta chain described here comes from a study of CD8 T cells in Susac syndrome. The healthy controls were matched to patients by age and sex. Looked up from germline, CDR1 is SGHVS and CDR2 is FQNEAQ. Trimming cost V 3 bases and J 8 bases; bases outside gene matches: 6. CDR3 length: 15 amino acids. Random hexamers were used to reverse transcribe an amount of roughly 0.45 to 1 ug RNA. TCRdb analysed the immunoSEQ multiplex PCR reads with MiXCR anew, one entry per CDR3 protein. The sample lists about 120,000 distinct CDR3 sequences; about 93% were seen once. The V and J genes are TRBV7-8 and TRBJ2-1; 11 bases map to TRBD2. The receptor comes from a human donor in good health. Material for sequencing was CD4+ T cells from PBMCs. Written as DNA, the CDR3 is TGTGCCAGCAGCTTCACTAGCGGGAGACGCTATGAGCAGTTCTTC. Its translation: CASSFTSGRRYEQFF.